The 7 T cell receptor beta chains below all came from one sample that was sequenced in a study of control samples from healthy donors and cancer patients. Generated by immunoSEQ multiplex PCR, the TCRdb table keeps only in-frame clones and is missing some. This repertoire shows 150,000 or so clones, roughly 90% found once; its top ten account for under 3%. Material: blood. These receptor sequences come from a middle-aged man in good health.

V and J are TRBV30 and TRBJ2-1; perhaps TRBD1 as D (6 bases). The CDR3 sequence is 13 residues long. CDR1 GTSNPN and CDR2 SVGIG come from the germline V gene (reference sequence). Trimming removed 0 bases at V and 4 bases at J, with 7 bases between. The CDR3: CAWSVDRYNEQFF. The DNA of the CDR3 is TGTGCCTGGAGTGTGGACAGATACAATGAGCAGTTCTTC.

CDR3 coding DNA: TGTGCCAGCAGCTCAGATGCGCAGGGATCAGGTTCACCCCTCCACTTT. This gives the protein CASSSDAQGSGSPLHF. V and J are TRBV7-3 and TRBJ1-6; a possible D gene is TRBD1 (5 bases). From germline, CDR1 is SGHTA and CDR2 FQGTGA. Deletions cut 4 bases from V and 9 bases from J, with 19 bases between. CDR3 size: 16 residues.

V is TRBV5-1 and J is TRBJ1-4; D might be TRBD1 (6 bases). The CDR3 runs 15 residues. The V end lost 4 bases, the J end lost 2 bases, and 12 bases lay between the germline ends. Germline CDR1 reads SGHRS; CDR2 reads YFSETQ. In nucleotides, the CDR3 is TGCGCCAGCAGCCCCAGGGGACGGACTAATGAAAAACTGTTTTTT. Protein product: CASSPRGRTNEKLFF.

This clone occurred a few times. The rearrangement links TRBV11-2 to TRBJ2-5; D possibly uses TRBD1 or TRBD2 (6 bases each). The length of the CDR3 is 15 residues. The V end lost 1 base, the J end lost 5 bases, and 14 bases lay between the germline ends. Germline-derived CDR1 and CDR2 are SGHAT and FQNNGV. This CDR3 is CASSLGPGGGETQYF. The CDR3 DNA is TGTGCCAGCAGCTTAGGTCCCGGGGGCGGGGAGACCCAGTACTTC.

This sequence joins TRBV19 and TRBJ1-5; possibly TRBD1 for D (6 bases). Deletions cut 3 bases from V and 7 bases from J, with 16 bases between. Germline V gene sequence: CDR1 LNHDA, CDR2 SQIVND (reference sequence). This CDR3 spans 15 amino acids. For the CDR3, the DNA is TGTGCCAGTAGTATTGTACGGTCGGGGGGCCAGCCCCAGCATTTT. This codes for CASSIVRSGGQPQHF.

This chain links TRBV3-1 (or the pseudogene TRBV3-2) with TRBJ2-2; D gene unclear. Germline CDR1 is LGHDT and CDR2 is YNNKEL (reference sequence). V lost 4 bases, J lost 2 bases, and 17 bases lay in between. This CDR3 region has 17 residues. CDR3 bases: TGTGCCAGCAGCCTGAATCGACGAGACCTTAACACCGGGGAGCTGTTTTTT. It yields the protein CASSLNRRDLNTGELFF.

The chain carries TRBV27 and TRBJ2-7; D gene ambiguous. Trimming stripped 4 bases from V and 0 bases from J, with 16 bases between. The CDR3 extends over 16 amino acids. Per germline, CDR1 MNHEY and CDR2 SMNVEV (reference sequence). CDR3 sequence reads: CASSSSGPSGSYEQYF. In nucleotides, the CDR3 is TGTGCCAGCAGTTCTTCCGGGCCCTCCGGCTCCTACGAGCAGTACTTC.